This T cell receptor (beta chain) was recorded in a study of T cells in localized non-small cell lung cancer (dated by TCRdb to about 2020). Concerning the study at large: T cell repertoires of hundreds of early-stage NSCLC patients were analyzed, with tumors being compared against uninvolved tumor-adjacent lungs. The mean age of the NSCLC patients was about 70 years, with 120 to 150 men and 100 to 110 women. The cohort consisted of approximately 240 treatment-naive NSCLC patients whose localized lung tumors had been resected. The study at large found these results: A median of around 50 of the top 100 tumor clones were detected in paired uninvolved adjacent lung, and around 30 of these tumor clones were also found among the top 100 clones of the paired uninvolved adjacent lung. Longer overall survival was associated with higher T cell density in blood, whereas shorter survival was associated with higher clonality in adjacent lung. Because multi-region tumor sequencing was not done, intratumor heterogeneity could not be ruled out. Because the study design was exploratory, TCR variables were selected using unadjusted p-values without false-discovery rate correction. Uninvolved tumor-adjacent lung showed the highest T cell clonality, higher than tumor, which suggests more focused antigenic responses in the adjacent lung.

At diagnosis, tumor, uninvolved tumor-adjacent lung and peripheral blood were collected and then preserved as a mix of FFPE and fresh-frozen material. For TCR repertoire profiling, the blood samples were analyzed as peripheral blood mononuclear cells. The immunoSEQ Assay was used to sequence TCR beta CDR3 regions from DNA. From the authors' description of their analysis: T cell density was computed as TCR beta template counts normalized to usable DNA estimated by amplifying housekeeping genes. Using the preseqR package, richness was estimated by extrapolating to 120,000 templates for tissue samples and 400,000 templates for PBMC samples. Clonality was taken to be one minus Pielou's evenness. Tissue-enriched TCRs were identified through differential abundance testing performed on productive amino-acid clonotypes, with a minimum total count of 5 and an alpha of 0.1. Repertoire overlap between compartments was quantified with the Jaccard Index and Morisita Overlap Index. TCR beta CDR3s were clustered by GLIPH together with public tetramer-defined viral CDR3s, and at least three viral sequences plus V-gene enrichment were required for viral motifs. Sourced from immuneACCESS, this table was stored by TCRdb with only in-frame sequences that have V and J called. A share of the clones is absent; for the studies checked, an unresolved V gene accounts for under half, and the remainder has no known explanation. The DNA was the basis for D and trimming; V, J and clone size are from that table. The sample contains approximately 15,000 clones, around 87% of them found a single time. Approximately 30% of the sample is in the top ten clones.

Concerning this clone: The specificity of this receptor is unknown. There are no base qualities to consult, and no much larger clone falls within one base.

The clonotype comes from a male donor older than 55 with stage II lung adenocarcinoma. This specimen consisted of peripheral blood mononuclear cells, obtained before any cancer treatment.

The DNA reads TGTGCCAGTAGTATACCGGGACAGGCAGGCTACACCTTC. It encodes CASSIPGQAGYTF. The chain is assembled from TRBV19 and TRBJ1-2; 8 bases in the junction line up with TRBD1. The CDR3 holds 13 amino acids from the cysteine to the phenylalanine. The retained sequence is limited to the CDR3, 39 bases, with the frame set at the first base. Germline trimming: 2 bases from V, 8 bases from J; junction bases outside gene matches: 4. From a lookup of the germline V gene (reference sequence), CDR1 and CDR2 are LNHDA and SQIVND.